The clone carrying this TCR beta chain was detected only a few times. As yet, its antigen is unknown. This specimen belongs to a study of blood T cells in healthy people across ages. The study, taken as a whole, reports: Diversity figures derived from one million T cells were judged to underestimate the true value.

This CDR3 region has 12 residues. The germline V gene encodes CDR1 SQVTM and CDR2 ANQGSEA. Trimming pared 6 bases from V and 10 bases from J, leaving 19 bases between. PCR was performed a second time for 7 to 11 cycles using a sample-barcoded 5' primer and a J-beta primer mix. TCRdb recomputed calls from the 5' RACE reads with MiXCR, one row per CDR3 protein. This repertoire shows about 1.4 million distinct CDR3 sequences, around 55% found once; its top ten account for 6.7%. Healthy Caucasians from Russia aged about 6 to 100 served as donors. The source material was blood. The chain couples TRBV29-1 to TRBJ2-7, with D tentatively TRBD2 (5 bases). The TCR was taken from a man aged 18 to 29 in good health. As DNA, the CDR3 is TGCAGCGTCGGCGCGGGCTTTTCGTCCCAGTACTTC. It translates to CSVGAGFSSQYF.